The 19 T cell receptor beta chains given below trace back to one sample, sequenced in a study of blood T cell repertoires in COVID-19. Profiling relied on immunoSEQ multiplex PCR, and the TCRdb table lists in-frame clones only, not all of them. The sample lists about 250,000 clones, 70% to 85% occurring once. Sequencing input: peripheral blood. Receptors were obtained from a man older than 75 with acute or convalescent COVID-19.

This chain joins TRBV2 and TRBJ1-4; no reliable D call. V was cut by 2 bases and J by 8 bases, with 15 bases left in between. The CDR3 is made up of 15 amino acids. CDR1 and CDR2 (germline): SNHLY, FYNNEI. CDR3 amino acids: CASSERVVSREKLFF. The CDR3 bases are TGTGCCAGCAGTGAACGGGTGGTTTCGCGGGAAAAACTGTTTTTT.

This clone was observed a few times. V and J are TRBV18 and TRBJ1-4; 7 nucleotides match TRBD1. CDR1 and CDR2 (germline): KGHSH, LQKENI. The CDR3 contains 16 residues. V shed 3 bases and J 4 bases; nucleotides not matched to a gene: 8. CDR3 nucleotide sequence: TGTGCCAGCTCACCCCTCGGACAGGCTGGTAATGAAAAACTGTTTTTT. Its translation: CASSPLGQAGNEKLFF.

The rearrangement joins TRBV5-6 to TRBJ1-1; possibly TRBD1 for D (5 bases). Germline lookup yields CDR1 SGHDT and CDR2 YYEEEE. The V end lost 7 bases, the J end lost 2 bases, and 12 bases lay between the germline ends. This CDR3 comprises 13 residues. The CDR3 spells CASCLRENTEAFF. The CDR3 DNA follows: TGTGCCAGCTGTCTCAGGGAAAACACTGAAGCTTTCTTT.

The chain is built from TRBV18 and TRBJ2-3, with D possibly being TRBD1 (6 bases). The CDR3 has 16 amino acids. Germline V CDR1 and CDR2: KGHSH, LQKENI. The V end lost 2 bases, the J end lost 2 bases, and 14 bases lay between the germline ends. The CDR3 nucleotides read TGTGCCAGCTCACCAACGTCAGGGGCGCACACAGATACGCAGTATTTT. This codes for CASSPTSGAHTDTQYF.

This clone was counted a few times. This chain joins TRBV5-1 and TRBJ2-7; D is perhaps TRBD1 (6 bases). Trimming removed 4 bases at V and 1 base at J, with 15 bases between. The CDR3 length is 15 residues. Germline values: CDR1 SGHRS, CDR2 YFSETQ. The CDR3 spells CASSQGQTRSYEQYF. DNA of the CDR3: TGCGCCAGCAGCCAGGGGCAGACTCGGTCCTACGAGCAGTACTTC.

The chain recombines TRBV19 with TRBJ1-1; no firm D call. Trimming stripped 0 bases from V and 5 bases from J, with 19 bases between. The CDR3 sequence is 17 residues long. The germline CDR1 and CDR2 sequences are LNHDA and SQIVND (reference sequence). The CDR3 is CASSIDAVAGSVTEAFF. CDR3 coding DNA: TGTGCCAGTAGTATAGACGCCGTAGCGGGGTCGGTGACTGAAGCTTTCTTT. The full variable domain, in which reference TRBV19 and TRBJ1-1 provide the parts outside the CDR3, is DGGITQSPKYLFRKEGQNVTLSCEQNLNHDAMYWYRQDPGQGLRLIYYSQIVNDFQKGDIAEGYSVSREKKESFPLTVTSAQKNPTAFYLCASSIDAVAGSVTEAFFGQGTRLTVV.

This clone was observed a single time. This rearrangement joins TRBV4-1 to TRBJ1-2; 7 bases are shared with TRBD1. V dropped 0 bases and J dropped 3; count of bases not matched to a gene: 4. The germline CDR1 and CDR2 sequences are MGHRA and YSYEKL. The CDR3 sequence is 15 residues long. CDR3 DNA: TGCGCCAGCAGCCAAGATAACAGGGGAGACTATGGCTACACCTTC. Encoded protein: CASSQDNRGDYGYTF.

The V call is TRBV19, the J call TRBJ1-3; a weak D match, TRBD1 (6 bases). Between the trimmed V and J ends, which lost 5 bases and 1 base, there was a span of 12 bases. CDR3 length: 15 amino acids. CDR1 is LNHDA and CDR2 is SQIVND in the germline V gene (reference sequence). The CDR3 is CASSDTGKSGNTIYF. As DNA, the CDR3 is TGTGCCAGTAGTGATACAGGGAAATCTGGAAACACCATATATTTT.

This clone was counted between two and nine times. The chain carries TRBV18 and TRBJ2-2; TRBD2 matches at 12 bases. Germline CDR1 is KGHSH and CDR2 is LQKENI. CDR3 length: 18 residues. Unmatched junction bases numbered 8, after V lost 3 bases and J lost 3 bases. The CDR3 loop is CASSPPTSGSRDTGELFF. CDR3 sequence (DNA): TGTGCCAGCTCACCTCCGACTAGCGGGAGCCGTGACACCGGGGAGCTGTTTTTT.

The chain uses TRBV12-3 or TRBV12-4 and TRBJ1-6, with a weak D call TRBD1 (6 bases). V lost 7 bases to trimming and J lost 9 bases, with 10 bases between them. The CDR3 has 12 residues. The CDR3 loop is CASTGDRSPLHF. In DNA, the CDR3 is TGTGCCAGCACAGGGGATCGTTCACCCCTCCACTTT.

V gene TRBV11-2 combines with J gene TRBJ2-7, with a possible D match to TRBD1 (5 bases). Trimming removed 0 bases from V and 6 bases from J, with 12 bases in between. Germline lookup yields CDR1 SGHAT and CDR2 FQNNGV. This CDR3 region has 14 residues. CDR3 residues: CASSLDRRVGEQYF. Here the CDR3 DNA reads TGTGCCAGCAGCTTAGATCGCAGGGTTGGCGAGCAGTACTTC. Full variable domain (rest looked up from reference TRBV11-2 and TRBJ2-7): EAGVAQSPRYKIIEKRQSVAFWCNPISGHATLYWYQQILGQGPKLLIQFQNNGVVDDSQLPKDRFSAERLKGVDSTLKIQPAKLEDSAVYLCASSLDRRVGEQYFGPGTRLTVT.

The chain combines TRBV9 with TRBJ1-6; unclear D gene. V was pared by 5 bases and J by 6 bases, with 15 bases between. Germline V gene lookup returns CDR1 SGDLS and CDR2 YYNGEE. The CDR3 consists of 15 residues. The CDR3 spells CASSPTVSTNSPLHF. The CDR3 DNA is TGTGCCAGCAGTCCCACGGTGTCTACTAATTCACCCCTCCACTTT. The variable domain in full, completed from reference TRBV9 and TRBJ1-6, reads DSGVTQTPKHLITATGQRVTLRCSPRSGDLSVYWYQQSLDQGLQFLIQYYNGEERAKGNILERFSAQQFPDLHSELNLSSLELGDSALYFCASSPTVSTNSPLHFGNGTRLTVT.

The J gene is TRBJ1-5, the V gene TRBV27; D is unclear. The CDR3 is made up of 15 amino acids. Germline lookup yields CDR1 MNHEY and CDR2 SMNVEV (reference sequence). Deletions cut 4 bases from V and 4 bases from J, with 14 bases between. CDR3 bases: TGTGCCAGCAGTTCCCCCGGGTCGTGGAATCAGCCCCAGCATTTT. The encoded protein is CASSSPGSWNQPQHF.

The chain links TRBV7-2 to TRBJ1-4, with 8 bases matching TRBD1. CDR3 length equals 14 residues. The germline V gene has CDR1 SGHTA and CDR2 FQGNSA. V lost 3 bases to trimming and J lost 7 bases; unmatched junction nucleotides: 4. As DNA, the CDR3 is TGTGCCAGCAGCTTTCAGGGGGCAGGTGAAAAACTGTTTTTT. Translation: CASSFQGAGEKLFF.

The V and J genes are TRBV5-4 and TRBJ1-2, with 9 bases aligning to TRBD1. The germline V gene encodes CDR1 SGHNT and CDR2 YYREEE (reference sequence). V was clipped by 5 bases and J by 6 bases; unmatched bases: 5. There are 13 residues in the CDR3. CDR3 region: CASSPTGGNGYTF. CDR3 DNA: TGTGCCAGCAGTCCGACAGGGGGAAATGGCTACACCTTC.

V usage is TRBV19 and J usage is TRBJ1-4, with 9 bases aligning to TRBD1. V lost 3 bases to trimming and J lost 4 bases; unmatched junction nucleotides: 3. The CDR3 runs to 15 residues. Germline CDR1 reads LNHDA; CDR2 reads SQIVND (reference sequence). The CDR3 is CASSIRTGVNEKLFF. CDR3 DNA sequence: TGTGCCAGTAGTATCCGGACAGGGGTTAATGAAAAACTGTTTTTT.

V and J are TRBV7-8 and TRBJ1-2; D is uncertain. Trimming stripped 1 base from V and 2 bases from J, with 11 bases between. Germline CDR1 and CDR2: SGHVS and FQNEAQ. CDR3 size: 15 residues. DNA of the CDR3: TGTGCCAGCAGCTTAGGTAACGGAGGGAACTATGGCTACACCTTC. Translation gives CASSLGNGGNYGYTF.

The chain couples TRBV6-2 or TRBV6-3 to TRBJ1-1, with D perhaps matching TRBD1 (6 bases). Deletions cut 5 bases from V and 2 bases from J, with 12 bases between. This CDR3 is built from 14 residues. Germline CDR1 and CDR2: MNHEY and SVGEGT. CDR3 residues: CASSTGQPNTEAFF. The CDR3 DNA is TGTGCCAGCAGTACAGGACAGCCAAACACTGAAGCTTTCTTT.

The chain carries TRBV5-1 and TRBJ2-2; 9 bases map to TRBD1. This CDR3 region has 15 residues. Germline V gene sequence: CDR1 SGHRS, CDR2 YFSETQ. V was clipped by 4 bases and J by 7 bases; unmatched bases: 8. The CDR3 reads CASSIDRGKGGELFF. CDR3 sequence (DNA): TGCGCCAGCAGCATAGACAGGGGGAAAGGCGGGGAGCTGTTTTTT.